This T cell receptor beta chain was retrieved from a study of CD8 T cells in Susac syndrome. The V and J ends lost 0 bases and 2 bases respectively, with 14 bases between them. Germline V CDR1 and CDR2: SGHRS, YFSETQ. The CDR3 spans 16 residues. CD8+ and CD4+ T cells taken from blood had their TCR beta sequenced. TEMRA cells were FACS-enriched, with CD8+ and CD4+ T cells isolated negatively. An input of about 0.45 to 1 ug of RNA was subjected to reverse transcription using random hexamers. Amplification of TCR beta CDR3 by immunoSEQ multiplex PCR spanned 54 Vbeta and 13 Jbeta. TCRdb redid the calling of the immunoSEQ multiplex PCR reads with MiXCR, one entry per CDR3 protein. The data hold 78,000 or so distinct CDR3 sequences, with around 96% observed a single time.

Sequenced sample: CD8+ T cells from PBMCs. The chain links TRBV5-1 to TRBJ1-2; D gene unclear. This clonotype originated in a human donor with multiple sclerosis. The DNA for the CDR3 is TGCGCCAGCAGCTTGGTTTTTATGCAGCCCAACTATGGCTACACCTTC. Protein product: CASSLVFMQPNYGYTF.